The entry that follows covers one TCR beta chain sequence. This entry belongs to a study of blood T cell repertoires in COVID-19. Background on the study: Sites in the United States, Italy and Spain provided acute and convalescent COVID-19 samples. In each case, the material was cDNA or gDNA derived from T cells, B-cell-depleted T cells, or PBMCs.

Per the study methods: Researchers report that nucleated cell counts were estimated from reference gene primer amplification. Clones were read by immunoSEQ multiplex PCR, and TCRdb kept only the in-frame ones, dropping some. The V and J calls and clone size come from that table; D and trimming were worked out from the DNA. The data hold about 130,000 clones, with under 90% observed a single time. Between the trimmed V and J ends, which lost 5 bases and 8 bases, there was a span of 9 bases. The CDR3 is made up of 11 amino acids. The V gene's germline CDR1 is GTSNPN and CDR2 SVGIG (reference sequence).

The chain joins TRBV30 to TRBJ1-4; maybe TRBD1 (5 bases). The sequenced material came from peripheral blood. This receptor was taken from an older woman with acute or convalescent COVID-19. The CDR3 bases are TGTGCCTGGGGCGGGGGGGAAAAACTGTTTTTT. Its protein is CAWGGGEKLFF.